This T cell receptor (beta chain) is from a study of blood T cell repertoires in COVID-19 (TCRdb year 2020). Describing the broader study: Samples from collaborators originated in the United States, Italy and Spain and spanned both the acute and convalescent phases of COVID-19. Nearly every sample came with metadata listing a de-identified subject ID, COVID-19 status, age in years and sex. Where available, HLA class I and class II types were obtained from metadata supplied by the sample provider rather than from assay-based typing. Deeply sampled blood TCRbeta repertoires from subjects exposed to, actively infected with, or recovered from COVID-19 were included in the dataset. The repertoires were made available in a free public database intended to serve as a resource for research on the immune response to SARS-CoV-2. Samples were obtained from the ongoing ImmuneRACE study (first 160 participants) and from 1,254 subjects provided by 6 global collaborators. The material from the prospective study consisted of cDNA or gDNA derived from T cells, B-cell-depleted T cells, or PBMCs.

TCRbeta CDR3 regions were amplified from genomic DNA by means of the immunoSEQ Assay, a bias-controlled multiplex PCR. The source study handled its data this way. Nucleated cell counts per sample were estimated from amplification of reference gene primers within the assay. To quantify the absolute abundance of each unique TCRbeta CDR3 rearrangement, sequence reads were collapsed and filtered. For each sample, productive Simpson clonality was calculated as the square root of Simpson's diversity index across productive rearrangements. What TCRdb holds here is the immuneACCESS table cut down to in-frame rearrangements. Part of the clones is not present; checked against another copy, under half of the missing clones reflect an unresolved V gene, and the others are unexplained. V, J and clone size are taken as reported in that table, and D and trimming were inferred from the DNA itself. Across this sample there are 100,000 or so clones, with roughly 80% seen only once. Roughly 19% of the sample is in the top ten clones.

From the cysteine through the phenylalanine, the CDR3 covers 13 amino acids. Only the CDR3 portion is preserved as DNA: 39 bases, with reading frame beginning at the first base. The germline V gene encodes CDR1 MDHEN and CDR2 SYDVKM. V is shortened by 6 bases, J by 5 bases, and the region joining them spans 13 bases. Comments on this clone: Which antigen it targets is not known. No much larger clonotype is one base removed from it; base qualities were not supplied.

Whole blood was collected in K2EDTA tubes by collaborating institutions according to the institutions' own protocols. Collaborator samples were shipped for TCRbeta analysis as frozen whole blood, isolated PBMCs, or DNA extracted from either sample type. What the authors observed across the whole study: The amount of clinical and demographic metadata varied by source and participant and was provided uncurated.

The material sequenced was peripheral blood. The source of this sequence is a human donor in a cohort sampled during active COVID-19. The sequence links TRBV28 to TRBJ1-2; 5 matching bases give a weak D call of TRBD1. The sequence in DNA is TGTGCCAGCAGCCCGGGGGATGTGTATGGCTACACCTTC. This codes for CASSPGDVYGYTF.